The 25 T cell receptor beta chains below all came from one sample that was sequenced in a study of T cell repertoires in cytomegalovirus infection. TCRdb re-analysed the reads in MiXCR, keeping a single row per CDR3 protein. The sample lists over 150,000 distinct CDR3 sequences, approximately 19% occurring once. Sequenced input: PBMCs. Receptors were obtained from a human donor in good health (CMV status not recorded). Some clones in this sample may be carry-over from other donors' samples.

This clonotype has a count of ten or more. This CDR3 is CASSPSRQGVNNEQFF. CDR3 sequence (DNA): TGTGCCAGCAGCCCATCCAGACAGGGTGTAAACAATGAGCAGTTCTTC. V gene TRBV28 combines with J gene TRBJ2-1; TRBD1 aligns across 7 bases. The germline V gene encodes CDR1 MDHEN and CDR2 SYDVKM. Trimming cost V 6 bases and J 5 bases; bases outside gene matches: 13. The CDR3 runs 16 residues. The entire variable domain, with the rest obtained from reference TRBV28 and TRBJ2-1, is as follows: DVKVTQSSRYLVKRTGEKVFLECVQDMDHENMFWYRQDPGLGLRLIYFSYDVKMKEKGDIPEGYSVSREKKERFSLILESASTNQTSMYLCASSPSRQGVNNEQFFGPGTRLTVL.

In its sample, this clonotype was seen many times. V is TRBV7-3 and J is TRBJ2-2; no firm D call. The V end lost 1 base, the J end lost 5 bases, and 8 bases lay between the germline ends. The CDR3 extends over 14 amino acids. CDR1 and CDR2 (germline): SGHTA, FQGTGA. CDR3 sequence: CASSLIVGTGELFF. The CDR3 DNA follows: TGTGCCAGCAGCTTAATCGTCGGTACCGGGGAGCTGTTTTTT.

This clonotype was recorded a few times. The chain carries TRBV25-1 and TRBJ2-7; D ambiguous. The CDR3 spans 12 residues. V was trimmed by 2 bases and J by 2 bases, leaving 4 bases between them. Germline lookup yields CDR1 MGHDK and CDR2 SYGVNS. The CDR3 sequence is CASSEGTYEQYF. CDR3 DNA: TGTGCCAGCAGTGAAGGGACCTACGAGCAGTACTTC.

The rearrangement uses TRBV14 and TRBJ2-1; 9 bases line up with TRBD1. J lost 1 base, V lost 1 base, and 2 bases had no gene match. Germline assignment: CDR1 SGHDN and CDR2 FVKESK. This CDR3 has 16 residues. The CDR3 DNA reads TGTGCCAGCAGCCAAGGGGGACAGGGTTCCTACAATGAGCAGTTCTTC. Translating gives CASSQGGQGSYNEQFF.

The J gene is TRBJ1-2, the V gene TRBV7-2; D call uncertain. The CDR3 is made up of 13 amino acids. The V end lost 1 base, the J end lost 2 bases, and 5 bases lay between the germline ends. CDR1 is SGHTA and CDR2 is FQGNSA in the germline V gene. In nucleotides, the CDR3 is TGTGCCAGCAGCTTAGAATTAAACTATGGCTACACCTTC. Translating it yields CASSLELNYGYTF.

This clonotype was counted only a few times. The rearrangement links TRBV2 to TRBJ1-6, with 7 bases matching TRBD1. The J segment lost 5 bases and the V segment lost 3 bases, leaving 7 bases of the junction unmatched. Germline CDR1 is SNHLY and CDR2 is FYNNEI. The CDR3 sequence is 16 residues long. The CDR3 sequence is CASSDEGAHNNSPLHF. In DNA form, the CDR3 reads TGTGCCAGCAGTGATGAGGGGGCTCATAATAATTCACCCCTCCACTTT.

The table lists this clonotype with a few counts. J is TRBJ2-5 and V is TRBV5-1; D may be TRBD2 (7 bases). Trimming left V 4 bases short and J 4 bases short, with 14 bases between. There are 14 residues in the CDR3. Germline CDR1 and CDR2: SGHRS and YFSETQ. CDR3 bases: TGCGCCAGCAGCCCAAACAGGGAGGGAGAGACCCAGTACTTC. It yields the protein CASSPNREGETQYF. Using reference TRBV5-1 and TRBJ2-5 for the parts outside the CDR3, the full variable domain is KAGVTQTPRYLIKTRGQQVTLSCSPISGHRSVSWYQQTPGQGLQFLFEYFSETQRNKGNFPGRFSGRQFSNSRSEMNVSTLELGDSALYLCASSPNREGETQYFGPGTRLLVL.

This clonotype turned up a few times. The chain joins TRBV5-4 to TRBJ2-3, with 9 bases fitting TRBD1. The V and J ends lost 3 bases and 1 base, in that order; junction bases with no gene match: 6. Germline V lookup: CDR1 SGHNT, CDR2 YYREEE (reference sequence). The CDR3 length is 16 residues. CDR3: CASSSVGQGRTDTQYF. CDR3 coding DNA: TGTGCCAGCAGCTCCGTCGGACAGGGGCGCACAGATACGCAGTATTTT. The variable domain in full, with the rest retrieved from reference TRBV5-4 and TRBJ2-3, is ETGVTQSPTHLIKTRGQQVTLRCSSQSGHNTVSWYQQALGQGPQFIFQYYREEENGRGNFPPRFSGLQFPNYSSELNVNALELDDSALYLCASSSVGQGRTDTQYFGPGTRLTVL.

This chain links TRBV5-1 with TRBJ1-3; maybe TRBD1 (6 bases). CDR3 length: 15 residues. Trimming removed 3 bases from V and 4 bases from J, with 14 bases in between. Germline CDR1 and CDR2: SGHRS and YFSETQ. The CDR3: CASSYDRSIGNTIYF. CDR3 nucleotide sequence: TGCGCCAGCAGCTATGACAGGTCTATCGGAAACACCATATATTTT.

Regarding this clonotype: The junction differs from germline at one of its ends, possibly a read error. The rearrangement uses TRBV7-9 and TRBJ2-1; maybe TRBD2 (7 bases). The V gene's germline CDR1 is SEHNR and CDR2 FQNEAQ (reference sequence). CDR3 length equals 14 residues. CDR3 amino acids: CASSLGGVVNEHFF. CDR3 nucleotide sequence: TGTGCCAGCAGCCTAGGGGGGGTAGTTAATGAGCATTTCTTC.

As to this clonotype: A much bigger clone sits one base away, suggesting this may be a read error. The chain has TRBV12-3 or TRBV12-4 and TRBJ2-5; D may be TRBD2 (6 bases). The CDR3 is 13 residues long. CDR3 in amino acids: CASSRGYQKTQYF. The CDR3 coding sequence is TGTGCCAGCAGCCGGGGGTACCAAAAGACCCAGTACTTC.

The sample holds a few counts of this clonotype. The chain employs TRBV12-3 or TRBV12-4 and TRBJ2-3; TRBD2 matches at 9 bases. This CDR3 has 17 amino acids. V lost 5 bases and J lost 5; bases outside the gene matches: 14. This chain's CDR3 is CASSPGTSNGLGDTQYF. In DNA, the CDR3 is TGTGCCAGCAGTCCCGGGACTAGCAATGGATTAGGAGATACGCAGTATTTT.

The chain couples TRBV20-1 to TRBJ1-5, with D unclear. The CDR3 consists of 12 residues. Between the trimmed V and J ends, which lost 6 bases and 0 bases, there was a span of 6 bases. CDR1 is DFQATT and CDR2 is SNEGSKA in the germline V gene (reference sequence). The CDR3 bases are TGCAGTGCCAAATATAGCAATCAGCCCCAGCATTTT. Translating gives CSAKYSNQPQHF.

This clonotype was found a few times. The rearrangement joins TRBV30 to TRBJ1-2, with D unclear. The V end was cut by 3 bases, the J end by 4 bases, with 9 bases between. Germline V gene lookup returns CDR1 GTSNPN and CDR2 SVGIG (reference sequence). This CDR3 is built from 12 residues. CDR3 residues: CAWSPSGYGYTF. For the CDR3, the DNA is TGTGCCTGGAGCCCGTCGGGCTATGGCTACACCTTC.

The CDR3 sequence is CASSPGASPRKRRNEQFF. As DNA, the CDR3 is TGTGCCAGCAGCCCGGGGGCTAGCCCACGGAAACGAAGAAATGAGCAGTTCTTC. The chain carries TRBV7-2 and TRBJ2-1; either TRBD1 or TRBD2 may supply D (6 bases each). Trimming shortened V by 5 bases and J by 7 bases, and 27 bases separated the two germline ends. Germline V gene data show CDR1 as SGHTA and CDR2 as FQGNSA. The length of the CDR3 is 18 residues.

The chain couples TRBV12-3 or TRBV12-4 to TRBJ1-4; the D is unclear. CDR3 size: 14 residues. V was shortened by 2 bases and J by 0 bases, with 4 bases between the two germline ends. The CDR3 region is CASSLSPTNEKLFF. The DNA of the CDR3 is TGTGCCAGCAGTTTAAGCCCAACTAATGAAAAACTGTTTTTT.

This chain connects TRBV5-4 to TRBJ1-1; 7 bases are shared with TRBD1. V trimming: 4 bases; J trimming: 1 base; junction bases outside the gene matches: 16. The germline CDR1 and CDR2 sequences are SGHNT and YYREEE (reference sequence). CDR3 length: 18 residues. DNA for the CDR3: TGTGCCAGCAGCCTTAAAGGGACAGTGGAAGGTAGGAACACTGAAGCTTTCTTT. Translation: CASSLKGTVEGRNTEAFF.

The J gene is TRBJ2-2, the V gene TRBV5-1; possible D gene TRBD2, 6 bases. Trimming took off 4 bases at V and 8 bases at J, with 18 bases between the two ends. Germline V gives CDR1 SGHRS, CDR2 YFSETQ. The CDR3 contains 15 residues. CDR3 in amino acids: CASSADRGGIGELFF. The DNA for the CDR3 is TGCGCCAGCAGCGCTGACCGGGGAGGTATAGGGGAGCTGTTTTTT.

The rearrangement uses TRBV20-1 and TRBJ2-7; TRBD2 aligns across 9 bases. Losses at the gene ends were 4 bases for V and 0 bases for J; bases not matched to a gene: 1. Germline V lookup: CDR1 DFQATT, CDR2 SNEGSKA (reference sequence). The CDR3 is 13 amino acids. The CDR3 loop is CSAKAGGSYEQYF. CDR3 DNA sequence: TGCAGTGCTAAAGCGGGAGGCTCCTACGAGCAGTACTTC.

About this clonotype itself: The junction and the germline gene differ at one end; a read error may be behind it. The chain has TRBV20-1 and TRBJ1-2; maybe TRBD1 (6 bases). CDR3 length: 13 residues. The germline CDR1 and CDR2 sequences are DFQATT and SNEGSKA (reference sequence). The CDR3 DNA reads TGCGGTGCTAGAGCCAGGACAGACTATGGCTACACCTTC. Translated, it gives CGARARTDYGYTF.

This clonotype was counted a few times. CDR3 amino acids: CSATRTGTYNEQFF. The CDR3 DNA reads as TGCAGTGCTACCCGCACAGGAACCTACAATGAGCAGTTCTTC. J is TRBJ2-1 and V is TRBV20-1, with a weak D call TRBD1 (5 bases). V lost 4 bases to trimming and J lost 2 bases, with 12 bases between them. There are 14 residues in the CDR3. Germline V gene sequence: CDR1 DFQATT, CDR2 SNEGSKA (reference sequence).

This clonotype was picked up a small number of times. The J gene is TRBJ2-1, the V gene TRBV6-6, with 10 bases aligning to TRBD1. The CDR3 contains 14 residues. J lost 7 bases, V lost 4 bases, and 4 bases had no gene match. CDR1 and CDR2 (germline): MNHNY, SVGAGI (reference sequence). CDR3 sequence (DNA): TGTGCCAGCAGTTTGGGACAGGGGATGAATGAGCAGTTCTTC. Protein product: CASSLGQGMNEQFF.

This clonotype was seen only a few times. The chain uses TRBV9 and TRBJ1-2; D remains ambiguous. V was pared by 0 bases and J by 2 bases, with 11 bases between. Germline-derived CDR1 and CDR2 are SGDLS and YYNGEE. This CDR3 has 15 residues. The CDR3 region is CASSVGGAPNYGYTF. The CDR3, as DNA: TGTGCCAGCAGCGTAGGGGGTGCGCCCAACTATGGCTACACCTTC.

The chain employs TRBV5-1 and TRBJ2-7, with D perhaps assigned TRBD1 or TRBD2 (5 bases each). This CDR3 is built from 15 residues. Trimming left V 5 bases short and J 0 bases short, with 15 bases between. The germline V gene encodes CDR1 SGHRS and CDR2 YFSETQ. The CDR3: CASRPGTTNSYEQYF. The DNA for the CDR3 is TGCGCCAGCAGACCCGGGACGACGAACTCCTACGAGCAGTACTTC. The whole variable domain, filled in from reference TRBV5-1 and TRBJ2-7, reads KAGVTQTPRYLIKTRGQQVTLSCSPISGHRSVSWYQQTPGQGLQFLFEYFSETQRNKGNFPGRFSGRQFSNSRSEMNVSTLELGDSALYLCASRPGTTNSYEQYFGPGTRLTVT.

This clonotype showed up many times. J is TRBJ2-1 and V is TRBV7-9; D is perhaps TRBD1 (5 bases). The length of the CDR3 is 15 residues. Germline V gene lookup returns CDR1 SEHNR and CDR2 FQNEAQ (reference sequence). Trimming left V 1 base short and J 4 bases short, with 11 bases between. CDR3 nucleotides: TGTGCCAGCAGCTTAGTCGGCAGGGCTTACAATGAGCAGTTCTTC. It specifies CASSLVGRAYNEQFF.